The 32 T cell receptor beta chains given below trace back to one sample, sequenced in a study of cytomegalovirus exposure and HLA in healthy donors. Profiling relied on immunoSEQ multiplex PCR, and the TCRdb table lists in-frame clones only, not all of them. Altogether about 250,000 clones are present, roughly 87% being singletons, with the ten largest covering 12%. The sample consisted of PBMCs. These receptors all come from a man between 18 and 35 years old in good health and CMV-seropositive.

This rearrangement joins TRBV7-3 to TRBJ1-1, with D possibly TRBD1 on 5 matching bases. CDR3 length: 14 residues. The V end lost 5 bases, the J end lost 11 bases, and 21 bases lay between the germline ends. Germline-derived CDR1 and CDR2 are SGHTA and FQGTGA. This chain's CDR3 is CASSPFGDGQAAFF. The CDR3 nucleotides are TGTGCCAGCAGCCCCTTCGGGGACGGGCAAGCGGCTTTCTTT.

The chain uses TRBV5-1 and TRBJ2-7; a weak D match, TRBD1 (5 bases). The CDR3 spans 12 residues. V was trimmed by 6 bases and J by 3 bases, leaving 10 bases between them. The V gene's germline CDR1 is SGHRS and CDR2 YFSETQ. CDR3 sequence reads: CASTIRDYEQYF. The CDR3 region has the DNA TGCGCCAGCACGATCAGGGACTACGAGCAGTACTTC.

The rearrangement links TRBV9 to TRBJ2-4, with TRBD1 identical over 7 bases. CDR3 length equals 15 residues. Germline trimming cut 0 bases from V and 6 bases from J; bases unmatched to any gene: 6. Germline assignment: CDR1 SGDLS and CDR2 YYNGEE. CDR3: CASSVGDSASNIQYF. The CDR3 nucleotides read TGTGCCAGCAGCGTAGGGGACAGCGCGTCAAACATTCAGTACTTC.

The chain has TRBV29-1 and TRBJ2-1; possible D gene TRBD2, 5 bases. CDR3 length equals 12 residues. The germline V and J ends were trimmed by 7 bases and 6 bases, with 13 bases remaining between them. Per germline, CDR1 SQVTM and CDR2 ANQGSEA. DNA of the CDR3: TGCAGCGCGGAGGACGGGATCAATGAGCAGTTCTTC. This gives the protein CSAEDGINEQFF.

The chain has TRBV9 and TRBJ1-1, with D possibly being TRBD1 (5 bases). The germline gives CDR1 SGDLS, CDR2 YYNGEE. The length of the CDR3 is 13 residues. Trimming cost V 3 bases and J 6 bases, with 12 bases left between them. CDR3 sequence: CASSGDVLSEAFF. The CDR3 DNA follows: TGTGCCAGCAGCGGGGACGTACTCTCTGAAGCTTTCTTT.

The rearrangement links TRBV23-1 to TRBJ1-5; D possibly corresponds to TRBD1 (5 bases). TRBV23-1 is sorted into the ORF group, with uncertain function. The V end lost 11 bases, the J end lost 6 bases, and 23 bases lay between the germline ends. The CDR3 covers 15 residues. CDR3 protein: CAHSTELRGPQPQHF. CDR3 nucleotides: TGCGCCCACAGCACGGAGCTAAGGGGTCCTCAGCCCCAGCATTTT.

Note on this clone: In the same sample, other DNA sequences code for this CDR3. The chain joins TRBV11-2 to TRBJ1-2; D possibly corresponds to TRBD1 (5 bases). With 1 base removed from V and 0 bases from J, the gap between germline ends came to 6 bases. The CDR3 contains 14 residues. Germline V CDR1 and CDR2: SGHAT, FQNNGV. CDR3 loop: CASSLGGTNYGYTF. The CDR3 DNA follows: TGTGCCAGCAGCTTAGGGGGGACTAACTATGGCTACACCTTC.

V usage is TRBV6-4 and J usage is TRBJ2-3, with D perhaps TRBD1 (6 bases). The CDR3 sequence is 14 residues long. Trimming pared 5 bases from V and 2 bases from J, leaving 11 bases between. Germline CDR1 and CDR2: MRHNA and SNTAGT. CDR3 amino acids: CASSQGLDTDTQYF. The CDR3 DNA is TGTGCCAGCAGTCAGGGGTTGGACACAGATACGCAGTATTTT.

This clone has just one count. The chain joins TRBV5-1 to TRBJ2-7, with 9 bases lining up with TRBD1. This CDR3 has 13 residues. The junction had 2 bases not matched to a gene; V was cut back by 2 bases and J by 5 bases. The germline gives CDR1 SGHRS, CDR2 YFSETQ. CDR3 bases: TGCGCCAGCAGCTTACAGGGGGCCAACGAGCAGTACTTC. Encoded protein: CASSLQGANEQYF.

The V gene is TRBV10-3, the J gene TRBJ1-1, with D uncertain. V shed 4 bases and J shed 1 base, with 10 bases lying between them. Germline loops: CDR1 ENHRY, CDR2 SYGVKD. The CDR3 has 14 amino acids. The CDR3: CAISVTQPNTEAFF. The CDR3 nucleotides are TGTGCCATCAGTGTGACCCAGCCGAACACTGAAGCTTTCTTT.

The chain couples TRBV2 to TRBJ1-1; tentatively, D is TRBD1 (6 bases). The CDR3 is 16 amino acids. Germline CDR1 is SNHLY and CDR2 is FYNNEI. The V gene lost 5 bases and the J gene lost 4 bases, with 20 bases spanning the gap. The DNA for the CDR3 is TGTGCCAGCAGTCCCAGGCAGGGACAAATAAGCACTGAAGCTTTCTTT. Translating it yields CASSPRQGQISTEAFF.

The V call is TRBV6-5, the J call TRBJ2-5, with D perhaps matching TRBD1 (6 bases). From germline, CDR1 is MNHEY and CDR2 SVGAGI. V lost 5 bases to trimming and J lost 2 bases, with 12 bases between them. This CDR3 has 14 amino acids. Here the CDR3 reads CASSLNRVQETQYF. For the CDR3, the DNA is TGTGCCAGCAGTCTAAACAGGGTACAAGAGACCCAGTACTTC.

The gene calls are TRBV28 and TRBJ2-7, with TRBD2 as a possible D gene (5 bases). V gave up 8 bases and J gave up 3 bases, with 17 bases separating them. Per the germline V gene, CDR1 is MDHEN and CDR2 is SYDVKM. The CDR3 is 14 residues long. The CDR3 reads CASRGTRTLYEQYF. Here the CDR3 DNA reads TGTGCCAGCCGTGGAACAAGGACTCTCTACGAGCAGTACTTC.

The chain is built from TRBV5-1 and TRBJ2-1; TRBD2 matches at 15 bases. The J segment lost 7 bases and the V segment lost 4 bases, leaving 3 bases of the junction unmatched. The CDR3 spans 15 residues. CDR1 and CDR2 from the germline V gene are SGHRS and YFSETQ. The CDR3 sequence is CASSPGLAGGNEQFF. The CDR3 nucleotides read TGCGCCAGCAGCCCGGGACTAGCGGGAGGTAATGAGCAGTTCTTC.

J is TRBJ2-7 and V is TRBV11-3; possible D gene TRBD1, 5 bases. With 0 bases removed from V and 3 bases from J, the gap between germline ends came to 12 bases. This CDR3 is 15 amino acids long. Germline lookup yields CDR1 SGHNT and CDR2 YENEEA. The CDR3 is CASSLDSGSHYEQYF. Here the CDR3 DNA reads TGTGCCAGCAGCTTAGATTCAGGGTCCCACTACGAGCAGTACTTC.

This clone was observed a handful of times. The chain has TRBV6-7 and TRBJ1-4; 7 bases fit TRBD1. TRBV6-7 qualifies as an ORF whose function is uncertain. V dropped 5 bases and J dropped 4; count of bases not matched to a gene: 4. The CDR3 runs 14 residues. CDR3 amino acids: CASSTGQNNEKLFF. DNA of the CDR3: TGTGCCAGCAGTACGGGACAGAATAATGAAAAACTGTTTTTT.

The chain has TRBV29-1 and TRBJ2-7, with TRBD1 matching over 10 bases. V gave up 7 bases and J gave up 5 bases; unmatched junction bases: 8. The CDR3 is 13 amino acids. CDR1 is SQVTM and CDR2 is ANQGSEA in the germline V gene. CDR3 nucleotides: TGCAGCGGGGGGACAGGGGACCACCACGAGCAGTACTTC. It translates to CSGGTGDHHEQYF.

This chain uses TRBV10-3 with TRBJ2-2; D possibly corresponds to TRBD1 (6 bases). Germline lookup yields CDR1 ENHRY and CDR2 SYGVKD. Trimming took 8 bases from V and 4 from J, leaving 11 bases between them. The CDR3 consists of 13 residues. The CDR3 DNA reads TGTGCCATCGCAGGGGTCTCCACCGGGGAGCTGTTTTTT. Its protein is CAIAGVSTGELFF.

The chain combines TRBV5-1 with TRBJ1-1; 10 positions match TRBD1. This CDR3 has 15 residues. The junction had 8 bases not matched to a gene; V was cut back by 4 bases and J by 5 bases. The germline gives CDR1 SGHRS, CDR2 YFSETQ. The CDR3 is CASSRQGASLTEAFF. CDR3 nucleotide sequence: TGCGCCAGCAGCCGACAGGGGGCGAGTTTGACTGAAGCTTTCTTT.

This clone was detected a few times. V gene TRBV5-1 combines with J gene TRBJ2-7; TRBD1 or TRBD2 may be the D gene (5 bases each). This CDR3 is built from 14 residues. Germline V lookup: CDR1 SGHRS, CDR2 YFSETQ. The V and J ends lost 1 base and 6 bases respectively, with 14 bases between them. CDR3 bases: TGCGCCAGCAGCTTGAGGGCAGGGACCGGCGAGCAGTACTTC. The encoded protein is CASSLRAGTGEQYF.

This clone was found once. The chain employs TRBV15 and TRBJ2-2; 7 bases align to TRBD2. From germline, CDR1 is LNHNV and CDR2 YYDKDF (reference sequence). The CDR3 loop spans 17 amino acids. V trimming: 3 bases; J trimming: 1 base; junction bases outside the gene matches: 8. Here the CDR3 DNA reads TGTGCCACCAGCAGTCCCCCTAGCGGCAGGAACACCGGGGAGCTGTTTTTT. Amino acids: CATSSPPSGRNTGELFF.

V usage is TRBV6-6 and J usage is TRBJ1-4; D unresolved. Looked up from germline, CDR1 is MNHNY and CDR2 is SVGAGI (reference sequence). The CDR3 covers 15 residues. V was trimmed by 5 bases and J by 5 bases, leaving 15 bases between them. The CDR3: CASSLFSTGNEKLFF. The CDR3 DNA reads TGTGCCAGCAGTCTCTTTTCAACCGGGAATGAAAAACTGTTTTTT.

The chain recombines TRBV5-1 with TRBJ1-1; D remains ambiguous. CDR1 SGHRS and CDR2 YFSETQ come from the germline V gene. The CDR3 consists of 13 residues. Trimming took off 1 base at V and 1 base at J, with 5 bases between the two ends. The CDR3 coding sequence is TGCGCCAGCAGCTTGTTCCAGAACACTGAAGCTTTCTTT. Amino acids: CASSLFQNTEAFF. Complete variable domain (other parts from reference TRBV5-1 and TRBJ1-1): KAGVTQTPRYLIKTRGQQVTLSCSPISGHRSVSWYQQTPGQGLQFLFEYFSETQRNKGNFPGRFSGRQFSNSRSEMNVSTLELGDSALYLCASSLFQNTEAFFGQGTRLTVV.

V and J are TRBV7-9 and TRBJ2-2, with 7 bases matching TRBD1. The CDR3 has 16 residues. Germline CDR1 reads SEHNR; CDR2 reads FQNEAQ (reference sequence). Germline trimming cut 1 base from V and 1 base from J; bases unmatched to any gene: 3. The CDR3 DNA reads as TGTGCCAGCAGCTTAGTTTGGACAGGGAACACCGGGGAGCTGTTTTTT. Protein product: CASSLVWTGNTGELFF. The full variable domain, its missing parts supplied by reference TRBV7-9 and TRBJ2-2, is DTGVSQNPRHKITKRGQNVTFRCDPISEHNRLYWYRQTLGQGPEFLTYFQNEAQLEKSRLLSDRFSAERPKGSFSTLEIQRTEQGDSAMYLCASSLVWTGNTGELFFGEGSRLTVL.

Comment on this clone: One end of the junction fails to match germline, which may point to a read error. In DNA form, the CDR3 reads TGCGCCAGCAGTTTGGGACAGCCTCCTTTCTCCTACAATGAGCAGTTCTTC. It translates to CASSLGQPPFSYNEQFF. This rearrangement joins TRBV5-1 to TRBJ2-1; 7 nucleotides line up with TRBD1. The CDR3 has 17 amino acids. Germline CDR1 is SGHRS and CDR2 is YFSETQ.

The V and J genes are TRBV5-8 and TRBJ2-1; 10 nucleotides line up with TRBD2. The trim removed 4 bases at V and 8 bases at J, leaving 12 bases unmatched. The CDR3 has 16 amino acids. The germline CDR1 and CDR2 sequences are SGHTS and YDEGEE. The CDR3 loop is CASSPLAGVMSYEQFF. DNA for the CDR3: TGTGCCAGCAGCCCGCTAGCGGGAGTAATGAGCTATGAGCAGTTCTTC.

This chain connects TRBV7-6 to TRBJ2-1, with a possible D match to TRBD1 (6 bases). The CDR3 runs 16 residues. Germline V CDR1 and CDR2: SGHVS, FNYEAQ. Trimming cost V 5 bases and J 6 bases, with 20 bases left between them. CDR3 protein: CASSPPSGTLVNEQFF. The CDR3 DNA is TGTGCCAGCAGCCCTCCTTCCGGGACACTCGTCAATGAGCAGTTCTTC. Combining the CDR3 with reference TRBV7-6 and TRBJ2-1 gives the whole variable domain GAGVSQSPRYKVTKRGQDVALRCDPISGHVSLYWYRQALGQGPEFLTYFNYEAQQDKSGLPNDRFSAERPEGSISTLTIQRTEQRDSAMYRCASSPPSGTLVNEQFFGPGTRLTVL.

CDR3 protein: CASSDREETQYF. CDR3 coding DNA: TGTGCCAGCAGTGACAGGGAAGAGACCCAGTACTTC. The gene calls are TRBV2 and TRBJ2-5, with D possibly TRBD1 on 5 matching bases. CDR1 and CDR2 (germline): SNHLY, FYNNEI. Trimming stripped 3 bases from V and 3 bases from J, with 5 bases between. The CDR3 loop spans 12 amino acids. Supplemented by reference TRBV2 and TRBJ2-5, the full variable domain reads EPEVTQTPSHQVTQMGQEVILRCVPISNHLYFYWYRQILGQKVEFLVSFYNNEISEKSEIFDDQFSVERPDGSNFTLKIRSTKLEDSAMYFCASSDREETQYFGPGTRLLVL.

This rearrangement joins TRBV5-6 to TRBJ1-3; TRBD1 might be the D (6 bases). Germline-derived CDR1 and CDR2 are SGHDT and YYEEEE. The CDR3 extends over 14 amino acids. The V and J ends lost 2 bases and 1 base respectively, with 7 bases between them. Written as DNA, the CDR3 is TGTGCCAGCAGCTTAGGGGGTTCTGGAAACACCATATATTTT. It is translated as CASSLGGSGNTIYF.

The V gene is TRBV7-2, the J gene TRBJ1-5; 9 bases are a match to TRBD1. CDR1 is SGHTA and CDR2 is FQGNSA in the germline V gene. The CDR3 consists of 16 residues. V lost 0 bases to trimming and J lost 3 bases; unmatched junction nucleotides: 3. The CDR3 loop is CASSLAGTGINQPQHF. In nucleotides, the CDR3 is TGTGCCAGCAGCTTAGCCGGGACAGGGATCAATCAGCCCCAGCATTTT.

This clone was picked up one time. The chain uses TRBV5-4 and TRBJ1-2; no definite D call. Germline CDR1 SGHNT, CDR2 YYREEE (reference sequence). Trimming removed 0 bases at V and 8 bases at J, with 8 bases between. The CDR3 loop spans 12 amino acids. The CDR3 is CASSLDQWGYTF. In nucleotides, the CDR3 is TGTGCCAGCAGCTTGGACCAGTGGGGCTACACCTTC. Full variable domain (outside the CDR3, taken from reference TRBV5-4 and TRBJ1-2): ETGVTQSPTHLIKTRGQQVTLRCSSQSGHNTVSWYQQALGQGPQFIFQYYREEENGRGNFPPRFSGLQFPNYSSELNVNALELDDSALYLCASSLDQWGYTFGSGTRLTVV.

This chain uses TRBV19 with TRBJ2-3; TRBD2 matches at 14 bases. V was pared by 6 bases and J by 6 bases, with 5 bases of the junction left unmatched. Germline CDR1 and CDR2: LNHDA and SQIVND (reference sequence). The CDR3 sequence is 15 residues long. CDR3 region: CASSGTSGSSDTQYF. CDR3 in DNA: TGTGCCAGTAGCGGGACTAGCGGGAGTTCGGATACGCAGTATTTT.